This TCR beta chain was observed in a study of blood T cell repertoires in COVID-19. Trimming at V came to 2 bases and at J to 1 base, leaving 13 bases not matched to a gene. Looked up from germline, CDR1 is LNHNV and CDR2 is YYDKDF (reference sequence). The CDR3 has 19 residues. In the original workflow: Amplification from reference gene primers served as the basis for estimated nucleated cell counts. TCRdb's table, derived via immunoSEQ multiplex PCR, lists solely in-frame clones and lacks some. The V and J calls and clone size were taken over from that table, and D and trimming were inferred from the DNA. Among roughly 290,000 clones, around four fifths were seen once, and the ten largest hold 4.1%.

Sequenced sample: peripheral blood. The receptor comes from a woman aged 45 to 65 with active or convalescent COVID-19. This chain joins TRBV15 and TRBJ2-3; 9 bases agree with TRBD2. As DNA, the CDR3 is TGTGCCACCAGCAGACCAGCGGGAGGCCCCACAGCGGGCACAGATACGCAGTATTTT. Residues: CATSRPAGGPTAGTDTQYF.